This T cell receptor beta chain was captured in a study of regulatory T cells in long-lasting Graves disease (dated by TCRdb to 2020 to 2023). Background on the whole study: In the newly diagnosed Graves' disease group, patients had been taking antithyroid drugs for less than 3 months. The study was registered as a clinical trial and conducted in China. A total of around 35 samples underwent TCR sequencing, from 13 patients with persistent Graves' disease and about 20 patients with newly diagnosed Graves' disease. Persistent Graves' disease patients were compared with newly diagnosed Graves' disease patients by peripheral blood TCR sequencing and RNA sequencing. What the work shows at the level of the full study, not this receptor alone: Persistent patients shared more public clonotypes among themselves (2,741) than newly diagnosed patients did (about 1,000). The study examined only peripheral blood because the primary lesion, thyroid tissue, could not be accessed. Sequencing and analysis were limited to the TCR beta chain. The authors acknowledged the small sample size as a limitation that may reduce accuracy. TRBV28, TRBJ1-2 and TRBJ2-5 were preferentially used in persistent disease, while TRBV20-1 and TRBJ2-1 were favored in newly diagnosed disease. Compared with newly diagnosed patients, patients with persistent Graves' disease had lower TCR Shannon entropy and fewer highly expanded clones, which suggests clonal expansion.

This clonotype occurred many times. No antigen is known for it. There are no base qualities to consult, and no much larger clone falls within one base. Libraries were built with multiplex PCR. TCRdb records Illumina HiSeq 4000 as the sequencer. CDR3 regions were amplified by Arm-PCR with iRepertoire HTBI primers to construct TCR beta libraries. Before sequencing, the PCR products went through gel purification. In the paper's pipeline: A total of 62 TRBV and about 13 TRBJ segments were identified across samples and were used for gene usage analysis of CDR3 amino acid clonotypes. COPE and FqMerger were used to merge filtered high-quality paired reads into contigs. BLAST was used to align contigs to the IMGT TRBV, TRBD and TRBJ reference genes, and CDR3 was defined following IMGT. Highly expanded clones were defined as clonotypes with a frequency above 0.1%. Shannon entropy was used to measure repertoire diversity, and the Gini coefficient was used to measure V-J evenness. Clonotypes shared by more than one individual were considered public. Starting from the raw public reads, TCRdb applied fastp trimming at Q25, assembled clones with MiXCR and retained in-frame beta chains. Here each entry gathers all rows of one CDR3 protein and keeps the most common genes and DNA. These V and J calls are TCRdb output, not the study's own analysis. Present in this sample are some 370,000 distinct CDR3 sequences, over 9.5% of which were seen just once. Approximately 19% of the sample is in the top ten clones.

The CDR3 measures 17 amino acids from cysteine to phenylalanine. Kept here is only the CDR3 DNA, which spans 51 bases and is read in frame from base 1. V has 0 bases trimmed and J has 3 bases trimmed; junction bases matching no gene number 8. The germline V gene supplies CDR1 SGHTA and CDR2 FQGTGA. The time point label here, explained by the study, means: newly diagnosed GD, antithyroid drugs for less than 3 months. For both TCR sequencing and RNA sequencing, RNA was extracted from PBMCs in TRIzol. The diagnosis of Graves' disease was made according to American Thyroid Association guidelines. Recruitment of patients was carried out at an endocrinology department in Xi'an, China. From each patient, about 9.7 milliliters of peripheral blood was collected into an EDTA anticoagulant tube. PBMCs were isolated by Ficoll Paque Plus density gradient separation without further T cell sorting. RNA quality was checked with an Agilent 2100 Bioanalyzer and agarose gel, and concentration with a NanoDrop 2000.

This sample was shared with a second study, whose subject was T cells in Graves' hyperthyroidism and ophthalmopathy. As that second study puts it: Stable Graves' hyperthyroidism was defined as no progression to ophthalmopathy during 18 months of follow-up. Hyperthyroidism patients were newly diagnosed, had a disease duration of under 2 months, and were aged 18 to 65 years. Any patient with an uncontrolled infection, another autoimmune disease, pregnancy or lactation was excluded. Diagnoses relied on clinical symptoms, serum thyroxine and TRAb, thyroid ultrasound and orbital computed tomography. The first round of RT-PCR for the TCR CDR3 was performed with the HTBI primer set and the Qiagen OneStep RT-PCR kit. Blood samples also contained most of the expanded thyroid clonotypes (frequency above 0.001), which suggests that blood repertoires may reflect thyroid immune responses. Ophthalmopathy was separated from stable hyperthyroidism by a 13 V-J signature model, with around 90% sensitivity and 81% to 82% specificity obtained in cross-validation and 80%/75% obtained in testing. During validation, the model predicted progression to ophthalmopathy a median of roughly 7.1 months ahead of onset, with around 71% sensitivity and around 73% specificity. To identify distinguishing TCR V-J signatures, a discovery cohort of around 100 patients was used, comprising some 43 with Graves' ophthalmopathy and 57 with stable Graves' hyperthyroidism. Prospective prediction of ophthalmopathy was tested in an independent validation cohort of approximately 18 hyperthyroidism patients and 17 patients who later progressed to ophthalmopathy. For training and testing, the 80 to 100 patients in the discovery cohort were randomly divided in a 7:3 ratio. Thyroid tissue and blood T-cell repertoires from six Graves' hyperthyroidism patients were also compared in the study. After sampling, hyperthyroidism patients received methimazole starting at 30 mg daily, and ophthalmopathy patients received high-dose intravenous methylprednisolone. Libraries were constructed in a second round of multiplex PCR, after which size selection and purification were performed. Sequencing of the libraries was done on an Illumina HiSeq2000 using paired-end 100 bp reads. SOAPnuke was used to process the raw data, with reads discarded if the reads contained adapters or uncalled bases, had a mean Phred below 15, or lacked an exact constant-primer or identifier match. High-quality paired reads were merged using COPE v1.2.5, and each unique nucleotide sequence was defined as a clonotype. MiTCR v1.1 was used to align the clonotypes against IMGT TRBV, TRBD and TRBJ reference segments. The analysis was restricted to V-J combinations with a frequency above 0.0001, which together covered around 99% of the repertoires. The TCS score was defined as the ratio of F50 (clonal expansion) to E x V (chaos), calculated using BLOSUM62-based TCRdist between CDR3 peptides within each V-J. Welch's t-statistics and random forest reduced around 550 V-J features to under 15, which were used in a naive Bayes classifier (R e1071). Sample size was not statistically predetermined, and blinding of investigators to group allocation was not performed. TCR Vbeta CDR3 sequencing of 130 to 150 peripheral blood samples (over 40 ophthalmopathy, 75 to 80 hyperthyroidism and approximately 17 progressor patients) is reported in the paper.

The receptor was isolated from a young woman with Graves disease. Donor details come from another sample of the same person, matched by shared clones. The starting material was peripheral blood mononuclear cells (PBMCs), obtained at new diagnosis, from a patient treated with antithyroid drugs. The rearranged chain carries TRBV7-3 and TRBJ1-2, and TRBD1 aligns with 9 junction nucleotides. DNA sequence: TGTGCCAGCAGCTTAACTCCCGGGACAGGGAAAGACTATGGCTACACCTTC. Translated, it reads CASSLTPGTGKDYGYTF.